One sample yielded the 25 T cell receptor beta chains listed below, sequenced in a study of blood T cells in healthy people across ages. A sample-barcoded 5' primer and a J-beta primer mix were used in a second PCR of about 6 to 11 cycles. In TCRdb, the 5' RACE reads were re-called with MiXCR into one record per CDR3 protein. Of 1.5 million to 2 million distinct CDR3 sequences in the sample, approximately 40% were seen once. The sequenced sample consisted of blood. The source is a human donor in good health.

This clonotype was seen a handful of times. This sequence joins TRBV4-1 and TRBJ2-7; 7 nucleotides align to TRBD2. With 2 bases clipped from V and 4 bases from J, the junction kept 5 bases outside the gene matches. Germline V CDR1 and CDR2: MGHRA, YSYEKL. The CDR3 loop spans 14 amino acids. The CDR3 protein is CASSQPGRVYEQYF. CDR3 bases: TGCGCCAGCAGCCAACCTGGGAGGGTATACGAGCAGTACTTC.

The rearrangement uses TRBV11-2 and TRBJ2-1; either TRBD1 or TRBD2 may fit D (5 bases each). The CDR3 loop spans 17 amino acids. Germline V gene data show CDR1 as SGHAT and CDR2 as FQNNGV. With 2 bases removed from V and 4 bases from J, the gap between germline ends came to 18 bases. CDR3 region: CASSLRGGSIIYNEQFF. CDR3 coding DNA: TGTGCCAGCAGCTTACGGGGCGGATCGATCATTTACAATGAGCAGTTCTTC.

The J gene is TRBJ2-7, the V gene TRBV4-1; D is unresolved. The germline CDR1 and CDR2 sequences are MGHRA and YSYEKL. The V and J ends lost 4 bases and 4 bases respectively, with 14 bases between them. The CDR3 runs to 14 residues. Here the CDR3 reads CASSPGIGNYEQYF. CDR3 nucleotides: TGCGCCAGCAGCCCCGGAATTGGGAATTACGAGCAGTACTTC.

The V gene is TRBV13, the J gene TRBJ2-3; either TRBD1 or TRBD2 may fit D (5 bases each). Germline V gene lookup returns CDR1 PRHDT and CDR2 FYEKMQ (reference sequence). CDR3 length equals 18 residues. V was clipped by 4 bases and J by 0 bases, with 20 bases between them. This CDR3 is CASSSLVRDRRSTDTQYF. As DNA, the CDR3 is TGTGCCAGCAGCTCCCTCGTCAGGGACCGGCGGAGCACAGATACGCAGTATTTT.

The CDR3 spells CASSGQTGDTQYF. The CDR3 DNA reads TGTGCCAGCAGCGGACAGACAGGAGATACGCAGTATTTT. The rearrangement links TRBV7-2 to TRBJ2-3; D might be TRBD1 (6 bases). The CDR3 is 13 amino acids. Germline V lookup: CDR1 SGHTA, CDR2 FQGNSA. Between the trimmed V and J ends, which lost 5 bases and 5 bases, there was a span of 11 bases.

CDR3 sequence: CASQAKGYYNEQFF. The CDR3 nucleotides read TGCGCCAGCCAGGCGAAGGGCTATTACAATGAGCAGTTCTTC. This rearrangement joins TRBV5-1 to TRBJ2-1, with D unclear. With 7 bases removed from V and 4 bases from J, the gap between germline ends came to 15 bases. The germline CDR1 and CDR2 sequences are SGHRS and YFSETQ. The CDR3 totals 14 residues.

This clonotype showed up just a few times. The rearrangement links TRBV2 to TRBJ1-4, with 8 bases identical to TRBD1. This CDR3 has 13 amino acids. V lost 8 bases and J lost 8; bases outside the gene matches: 7. The germline V gene has CDR1 SNHLY and CDR2 FYNNEI. CDR3 DNA sequence: TGTGCCAGCCATCAGGGGGCAAGGGAAAAACTGTTTTTT. Encoded protein: CASHQGAREKLFF.

The gene calls are TRBV10-3 and TRBJ1-2; D is ambiguous. Deletions cut 0 bases from V and 4 bases from J, with 6 bases between. Germline V gene sequence: CDR1 ENHRY, CDR2 SYGVKD. The CDR3 covers 13 residues. CDR3 bases: TGTGCCATCAGTGAGTCTGAGGGCTATGGCTACACCTTC. Protein product: CAISESEGYGYTF.

This clonotype was counted between two and nine times. The genes are TRBV7-2 and TRBJ2-1; 8 bases are a match to TRBD2. The J segment lost 6 bases and the V segment lost 5 bases, leaving 6 bases of the junction unmatched. This CDR3 region has 14 residues. Germline V gives CDR1 SGHTA, CDR2 FQGNSA. CDR3 sequence (DNA): TGTGCCAGCAGCCGGGGGGGCGAAGGCAATGAGCAGTTCTTC. Protein: CASSRGGEGNEQFF.

This clonotype has more than one count but fewer than ten. The junction shows a germline mismatch at one end, possibly a read error. The chain recombines TRBV29-1 with TRBJ1-3, with D perhaps TRBD1 (5 bases). Germline V CDR1 and CDR2: SQVTM, ANQGSEA. The length of the CDR3 is 14 residues. DNA of the CDR3: TGCAGCGTTGATACGGGGGGATCTGGAAACACCACATATTTT. Protein sequence: CSVDTGGSGNTTYF.

This clonotype is a singleton in its sample. The chain combines TRBV13 with TRBJ2-4; D might be TRBD2 (7 bases). Per germline, CDR1 PRHDT and CDR2 FYEKMQ (reference sequence). V was pared by 1 base and J by 15 bases, with 16 bases between. The CDR3 runs 13 residues. CDR3 in amino acids: CASSLEFGGLRYF. The CDR3 bases are TGTGCCAGCAGCTTAGAGTTCGGGGGGCTGAGGTACTTC. The full variable domain, its missing parts supplied by reference TRBV13 and TRBJ2-4, is AAGVIQSPRHLIKEKRETATLKCYPIPRHDTVYWYQQGPGQDPQFLISFYEKMQSDKGSIPDRFSAQQFSDYHSELNMSSLELGDSALYFCASSLEFGGLRYFGAGTRLSVL.

CDR3 in amino acids: CASEAATYEQYF. CDR3 nucleotides: TGTGCCAGCGAAGCAGCCACCTACGAGCAGTACTTC. This chain uses TRBV7-9 with TRBJ2-7, with D uncertain. CDR1 is SEHNR and CDR2 is FQNEAQ in the germline V gene (reference sequence). CDR3 length: 12 amino acids. Trimming took 8 bases from V and 2 from J, leaving 10 bases between them.

This clonotype was observed a single time. The chain recombines TRBV9 with TRBJ2-2, with TRBD1 identical over 7 bases. The CDR3 loop spans 20 amino acids. V shed 0 bases and J 0 bases; nucleotides not matched to a gene: 14. CDR1 is SGDLS, CDR2 YYNGEE, per germline. CDR3 DNA sequence: TGTGCCAGCAGCGTAGGATTAGTTGGCACAGGGGACGCGAACACCGGGGAGCTGTTTTTT. Its protein product is CASSVGLVGTGDANTGELFF.

The sample holds many counts of this clonotype. The chain's CDR3 is CSVELGAYEQYF. DNA of the CDR3: TGCAGCGTTGAACTCGGAGCCTACGAGCAGTACTTC. This chain connects TRBV29-1 to TRBJ2-7; the D is unclear. The germline V gene encodes CDR1 SQVTM and CDR2 ANQGSEA. Trimming took off 2 bases at V and 2 bases at J, with 7 bases between the two ends. The length of the CDR3 is 12 residues.

The J gene is TRBJ2-1, the V gene TRBV15, with D unresolved. The CDR3 extends over 18 amino acids. The germline V gene encodes CDR1 LNHNV and CDR2 YYDKDF (reference sequence). Trimming removed 0 bases at V and 0 bases at J, with 15 bases between. DNA for the CDR3: TGTGCCACCAGCAGAGATCCCAATCCTTCAAGCTCCTACAATGAGCAGTTCTTC. Protein sequence: CATSRDPNPSSSYNEQFF.

The chain carries TRBV7-9 and TRBJ2-5; perhaps TRBD1 as D (6 bases). The end of the DNA is better explained by TRBJ2-7, so the J call may be wrong. This CDR3 contains 12 residues. The germline gives CDR1 SEHNR, CDR2 FQNEAQ (reference sequence). CDR3: CASSYGGHEQYF. For the CDR3, the DNA is TGTGCCAGCAGCTATGGGGGCCACGAGCAGTACTTC.

CDR3 DNA: TGTGCCAGAAGACAGGGGAGCTATGGCTACACCTTC. Protein product: CARRQGSYGYTF. The V gene is TRBV2, the J gene TRBJ1-2; TRBD1 aligns across 8 bases. Unmatched junction bases numbered 4, after V lost 9 bases and J lost 4 bases. This CDR3 has 12 amino acids. Germline loops: CDR1 SNHLY, CDR2 FYNNEI.

The chain recombines TRBV25-1 with TRBJ2-5, with D possibly being TRBD2 (6 bases). The CDR3 has 12 residues. V was clipped by 6 bases and J by 11 bases, with 16 bases between them. From germline, CDR1 is MGHDK and CDR2 SYGVNS. The CDR3 region has the DNA TGTGCCAGCAGGCTCCAGGAGGGGCAGCAGTACTTC. Protein product: CASRLQEGQQYF.

The chain joins TRBV12-3 or TRBV12-4 to TRBJ1-2; no definite D call. The V and J ends lost 3 bases and 6 bases respectively, with 8 bases between them. The CDR3 length is 12 residues. The CDR3 spells CASSFYVDGYTF. DNA for the CDR3: TGTGCCAGCAGTTTCTATGTTGATGGCTACACCTTC.

In this sample, this clonotype turned up a few times. The chain carries TRBV20-1 and TRBJ2-3, with 7 bases identical to TRBD2. Germline V lookup: CDR1 DFQATT, CDR2 SNEGSKA (reference sequence). The CDR3 covers 14 residues. Trimming took 0 bases from V and 6 from J; bases not matched to a gene: 6. The CDR3 is CSAREGGGEDTQYF. CDR3 nucleotides: TGCAGTGCTAGAGAGGGGGGGGGAGAGGATACGCAGTATTTT.

The table lists this clonotype with a few counts. V and J are TRBV28 and TRBJ2-3, with 10 bases fitting TRBD1. The V and J ends lost 6 bases and 2 bases, in that order; junction bases with no gene match: 20. CDR3 length: 20 residues. From germline, CDR1 is MDHEN and CDR2 SYDVKM. In DNA, the CDR3 is TGTGCCAGCAGCCCCTGGACAGGGGGTCGGGATAGCGGAGTCACAGATACGCAGTATTTT. It yields the protein CASSPWTGGRDSGVTDTQYF.

This clonotype was seen only a few times. The chain carries TRBV9 and TRBJ2-1; the D call may be TRBD1 or TRBD2 (5 bases each). The CDR3 extends over 17 amino acids. Per the germline V gene, CDR1 is SGDLS and CDR2 is YYNGEE. The V end was cut by 0 bases, the J end by 5 bases, with 18 bases between. CDR3 amino acids: CASSVGAFGGMDNEQFF. In nucleotides, the CDR3 is TGTGCCAGCAGCGTAGGAGCTTTTGGGGGAATGGACAATGAGCAGTTCTTC.

The J gene is TRBJ2-3, the V gene TRBV30; 12 bases match TRBD2. Germline V gene sequence: CDR1 GTSNPN, CDR2 SVGIG (reference sequence). Losses at the gene ends were 4 bases for V and 5 bases for J; bases not matched to a gene: 4. CDR3 length: 14 amino acids. CDR3 residues: CAWTSGGAVDTQYF. The CDR3 DNA reads TGTGCCTGGACTAGCGGGGGGGCGGTAGATACGCAGTATTTT.

The CDR3 reads CASSVSRGTSEKLFF. The CDR3, as DNA: TGTGCCAGCAGCGTAAGTCGGGGGACGAGTGAAAAACTGTTTTTT. V usage is TRBV9 and J usage is TRBJ1-4, with TRBD1 as a possible D gene (5 bases). Germline CDR1 is SGDLS and CDR2 is YYNGEE. Trimming shortened V by 1 base and J by 7 bases, and 14 bases separated the two germline ends. The CDR3 loop spans 15 amino acids.

The chain employs TRBV28 and TRBJ2-7, with TRBD1 matching over 9 bases. In germline, CDR1 is MDHEN, CDR2 SYDVKM. The CDR3 sequence is 20 residues long. V lost 3 bases to trimming and J lost 2 bases; unmatched junction nucleotides: 20. CDR3 sequence (DNA): TGTGCCAGCAGTTTCCCCACTCCCTTAGGCGGGGACAGGGAAGCCTACGAGCAGTACTTC. Translated: CASSFPTPLGGDREAYEQYF. Full variable domain (outside the CDR3, taken from reference TRBV28 and TRBJ2-7): DVKVTQSSRYLVKRTGEKVFLECVQDMDHENMFWYRQDPGLGLRLIYFSYDVKMKEKGDIPEGYSVSREKKERFSLILESASTNQTSMYLCASSFPTPLGGDREAYEQYFGPGTRLTVT.